These 29 T cell receptor beta chains were sequenced from one sample in a study of sequential checkpoint blockade in melanoma. Treatment meaning: randomized to nivolumab then ipilimumab (arm A) or the reverse (arm B). Data came from immunoSEQ multiplex PCR; TCRdb stores just in-frame clones and leaves some out. The table has about 7,100 clones, about 80% seen once. The material was CD8+ T cells sorted from blood (inferred from file names), obtained from a patient given nivolumab and ipilimumab in sequence. These receptors all come from a human donor with melanoma.

This sequence joins TRBV11-2 and TRBJ2-7, with D maybe TRBD1 (6 bases). V was cut by 5 bases and J by 2 bases, with 10 bases left in between. The CDR3 is made up of 13 amino acids. Germline V gives CDR1 SGHAT, CDR2 FQNNGV. This CDR3 reads CASSRTAPYEQYF. The CDR3 nucleotides read TGTGCCAGCAGCCGGACAGCCCCCTACGAGCAGTACTTC.

The table lists this clone with a few counts. J is TRBJ1-5 and V is TRBV4-1; TRBD1 might be the D (5 bases). V was cut by 1 base and J by 6 bases, with 19 bases left in between. Germline V gene data show CDR1 as MGHRA and CDR2 as YSYEKL. This CDR3 comprises 17 residues. The CDR3, as DNA: TGCGCCAGCAGCCAAGTGGTAAGGGCAAGGGGTATTCAGCCCCAGCATTTT. Protein: CASSQVVRARGIQPQHF.

The chain links TRBV27 to TRBJ2-7; 10 bases agree with TRBD1. The CDR3 is 18 residues long. The germline CDR1 and CDR2 sequences are MNHEY and SMNVEV (reference sequence). V trimming: 0 bases; J trimming: 2 bases; junction bases outside the gene matches: 10. The CDR3 nucleotides read TGTGCCAGCAGTTTATCGATAATAGGGACAGGGGCAGCCTACGAGCAGTACTTC. This codes for CASSLSIIGTGAAYEQYF.

V usage is TRBV6-1 and J usage is TRBJ2-7; 9 nucleotides agree with TRBD1. The junction had 10 bases not matched to a gene; V was cut back by 4 bases and J by 6 bases. Germline values: CDR1 MNHNS, CDR2 SASEGT. The CDR3 has 15 amino acids. The CDR3 DNA sequence: TGTGCCAGCAGTGCCCCTACAGGGGGCGAAGGCGAGCAGTACTTC. Protein sequence: CASSAPTGGEGEQYF.

This clone came up a few times. The chain combines TRBV7-9 with TRBJ1-1, with TRBD1 as a possible D gene (5 bases). This CDR3 is built from 13 residues. Germline values: CDR1 SEHNR, CDR2 FQNEAQ (reference sequence). The V end was cut by 5 bases, the J end by 4 bases, with 11 bases between. CDR3 sequence: CASSPQGVTEAFF. The DNA for the CDR3 is TGTGCCAGCAGCCCCCAAGGGGTCACTGAAGCTTTCTTT.

This chain connects TRBV15 to TRBJ2-7; 9 nucleotides match TRBD2. V lost 5 bases and J lost 2; bases outside the gene matches: 19. Germline CDR1 reads LNHNV; CDR2 reads YYDKDF (reference sequence). The CDR3 covers 19 residues. CDR3 residues: CATSGRDLLSGSLPYEQYF. DNA for the CDR3: TGTGCCACCAGCGGCCGGGATCTTCTTAGCGGGAGCTTACCCTACGAGCAGTACTTC.

This chain links TRBV29-1 with TRBJ2-7; 8 bases align to TRBD1. Per the germline V gene, CDR1 is SQVTM and CDR2 is ANQGSEA. CDR3 length: 13 amino acids. Losses at the gene ends were 7 bases for V and 7 bases for J; bases not matched to a gene: 12. Here the CDR3 reads CSARPGTGGEQYF. The CDR3 DNA follows: TGCAGCGCGCGCCCCGGGACAGGTGGAGAGCAGTACTTC.

The genes are TRBV27 and TRBJ1-5; 7 bases map to TRBD1. J lost 1 base, V lost 1 base, and 4 bases had no gene match. CDR3 length equals 16 residues. The germline V gene encodes CDR1 MNHEY and CDR2 SMNVEV (reference sequence). The CDR3 loop is CASSLLGTESNQPQHF. CDR3 nucleotide sequence: TGTGCCAGCAGTTTATTAGGGACAGAGAGCAATCAGCCCCAGCATTTT.

Written as DNA, the CDR3 is TGTGCCAGCAGCCGCCCTCGGACTAGCGGGTACAATGAGCAGTTCTTC. Translated, it gives CASSRPRTSGYNEQFF. The J gene is TRBJ2-1, the V gene TRBV7-2; 11 bases match TRBD2. J gave up 4 bases and V 5 bases, and 7 bases lay outside the gene matches. This CDR3 region has 16 residues. Germline loops: CDR1 SGHTA, CDR2 FQGNSA.

The chain has TRBV27 and TRBJ2-1; no firm D call. V was shortened by 2 bases and J by 4 bases, with 6 bases between the two germline ends. CDR1 is MNHEY and CDR2 is SMNVEV in the germline V gene (reference sequence). CDR3 size: 13 residues. Written as DNA, the CDR3 is TGTGCCAGCAGTTTAGGAGCGTACAATGAGCAGTTCTTC. Its protein product is CASSLGAYNEQFF.

This clone was found once. V and J are TRBV7-3 and TRBJ2-2; D uncertain. The CDR3 is 12 residues long. The germline CDR1 and CDR2 sequences are SGHTA and FQGTGA. The V end lost 2 bases, the J end lost 5 bases, and 3 bases lay between the germline ends. The chain's CDR3 is CASSLSTGELFF. As DNA, the CDR3 is TGTGCCAGCAGCTTATCGACCGGGGAGCTGTTTTTT.

The chain combines TRBV6-1 with TRBJ2-5; 11 bases line up with TRBD2. TRBJ2-7 explains the end of the DNA better; the J call may be wrong. The CDR3 is 16 residues long. CDR1 is MNHNS and CDR2 is SASEGT in the germline V gene. The CDR3 nucleotides are TGTGCCAGCAGTGTGGGAGTGGGACTAGCGGCCTACGAGCAGTACTTC. Amino acids: CASSVGVGLAAYEQYF.

Only one count was recorded for this clone. This chain connects TRBV5-4 to TRBJ2-7; unclear D gene. The ends were cut back, 0 bases at V and 3 bases at J, with 13 bases in the middle. The CDR3 is made up of 15 amino acids. Germline loops: CDR1 SGHNT, CDR2 YYREEE (reference sequence). CDR3 loop: CASSLDPRSLYEQYF. The CDR3 coding sequence is TGTGCCAGCAGCTTGGATCCCCGTTCCCTCTACGAGCAGTACTTC.

V usage is TRBV7-9 and J usage is TRBJ2-2, with a possible D match to TRBD2 (5 bases). The CDR3 covers 11 residues. Germline CDR1 reads SEHNR; CDR2 reads FQNEAQ (reference sequence). The V end was cut by 7 bases, the J end by 8 bases, with 8 bases between. In nucleotides, the CDR3 is TGTGCCAGCACCGGGGTGGGGGAGCTGTTTTTT. Amino acids: CASTGVGELFF.

The rearrangement uses TRBV4-3 and TRBJ1-1; D may be TRBD1 (5 bases). V dropped 0 bases and J dropped 0 bases, with 8 bases sitting between them. This CDR3 region has 15 residues. Germline values: CDR1 LGHNA, CDR2 YSLEER. CDR3 sequence: CASSQDPQVNTEAFF. The CDR3 nucleotides are TGCGCCAGCAGCCAAGATCCACAGGTGAACACTGAAGCTTTCTTT.

V is TRBV27 and J is TRBJ2-1, with TRBD1 as a possible D gene (6 bases). Germline V gene lookup returns CDR1 MNHEY and CDR2 SMNVEV (reference sequence). The CDR3 is 13 residues long. Trimming shortened V by 4 bases and J by 10 bases, and 14 bases separated the two germline ends. The CDR3 DNA sequence: TGTGCCAGCAGTTCCTACAGGGACCGGGAGCAGTTCTTC. Residues: CASSSYRDREQFF.

The J gene is TRBJ2-1, the V gene TRBV18, with D maybe TRBD2 (7 bases). The CDR3 loop spans 15 amino acids. Germline values: CDR1 KGHSH, CDR2 LQKENI. Deletions cut 3 bases from V and 4 bases from J, with 13 bases between. As DNA, the CDR3 is TGTGCCAGCTCACCGGGGGGGCCCAAGTACAATGAGCAGTTCTTC. Translating gives CASSPGGPKYNEQFF. Based on the CDR3 plus reference TRBV18 and TRBJ2-1, the full variable domain is NAGVMQNPRHLVRRRGQEARLRCSPMKGHSHVYWYRQLPEEGLKFMVYLQKENIIDESGMPKERFSAEFPKEGPSILRIQQVVRGDSAAYFCASSPGGPKYNEQFFGPGTRLTVL.

This clone was found a few times. The chain uses TRBV28 and TRBJ1-5, with 8 positions matching TRBD1. The CDR3 runs to 15 residues. Trimming at V came to 6 bases and at J to 5 bases, leaving 9 bases not matched to a gene. In germline, CDR1 is MDHEN, CDR2 SYDVKM. This chain's CDR3 is CASRRDRPQYQPQHF. The CDR3, as DNA: TGTGCCAGCAGGCGGGACAGGCCTCAATATCAGCCCCAGCATTTT.

The chain is built from TRBV7-9 and TRBJ2-2; 8 positions match TRBD2. The CDR3 loop spans 16 amino acids. Per germline, CDR1 SEHNR and CDR2 FQNEAQ (reference sequence). V lost 2 bases and J lost 4; bases outside the gene matches: 6. CDR3 in DNA: TGTGCCAGCAGCTTACCGACTAGCGCGCCCACCGGGGAGCTGTTTTTT. Protein product: CASSLPTSAPTGELFF.

The V and J genes are TRBV4-1 and TRBJ2-2; 9 nucleotides agree with TRBD2. V was clipped by 3 bases and J by 7 bases; unmatched bases: 9. Germline V lookup: CDR1 MGHRA, CDR2 YSYEKL. There are 16 residues in the CDR3. The CDR3: CASSQRTSVGGGELFF. The CDR3 DNA reads TGCGCCAGCAGCCAGCGGACTAGCGTTGGAGGCGGGGAGCTGTTTTTT.

The chain couples TRBV27 to TRBJ2-1; 14 bases map to TRBD2. The CDR3 has 15 residues. V shed 3 bases and J 8 bases; nucleotides not matched to a gene: 3. Germline V CDR1 and CDR2: MNHEY, SMNVEV (reference sequence). CDR3 nucleotide sequence: TGTGCCAGCAGTTTCGGACTAGCGGGAGGCGATGAGCAGTTCTTC. Translation gives CASSFGLAGGDEQFF.

The genes are TRBV28 and TRBJ2-1, with TRBD2 identical over 11 bases. Germline V CDR1 and CDR2: MDHEN, SYDVKM. This CDR3 contains 18 residues. The V and J ends lost 4 bases and 5 bases, in that order; junction bases with no gene match: 13. The CDR3 spells CASSSPRVAGGENNEQFF. DNA for the CDR3: TGTGCCAGCAGTTCCCCGCGGGTAGCGGGAGGGGAAAACAATGAGCAGTTCTTC.

V gene TRBV28 combines with J gene TRBJ1-2, with 10 bases aligning to TRBD1. With V trimmed by 6 bases and J by 7 bases, 14 bases remained unmatched. This CDR3 is 16 amino acids long. Germline V gives CDR1 MDHEN, CDR2 SYDVKM. The CDR3 nucleotides read TGTGCCAGCAGCCTCCGGGACAGGGGATTTGTGAGTGGCTACACCTTC. Translation: CASSLRDRGFVSGYTF.

The rearrangement joins TRBV2 to TRBJ2-7, with D uncertain. There are 15 residues in the CDR3. The germline gives CDR1 SNHLY, CDR2 FYNNEI. Trimming cost V 2 bases and J 7 bases, with 18 bases left between them. The CDR3 loop is CASSEPSRSFGEQYF. The CDR3 DNA is TGTGCCAGCAGTGAACCGTCTAGGAGCTTTGGGGAGCAGTACTTC. Full variable domain (missing parts from reference TRBV2 and TRBJ2-7): EPEVTQTPSHQVTQMGQEVILRCVPISNHLYFYWYRQILGQKVEFLVSFYNNEISEKSEIFDDQFSVERPDGSNFTLKIRSTKLEDSAMYFCASSEPSRSFGEQYFGPGTRLTVT.

This chain links TRBV7-3 with TRBJ2-3; TRBD2 matches 7 bases. From germline, CDR1 is SGHTA and CDR2 FQGTGA. Losses at the gene ends were 2 bases for V and 6 bases for J; bases not matched to a gene: 11. This CDR3 is 16 amino acids long. This chain's CDR3 is CASSLAAASGLDTQYF. The CDR3 DNA reads as TGTGCCAGCAGCTTAGCGGCAGCTAGCGGCCTGGATACGCAGTATTTT. The full variable domain, with the rest looked up from reference TRBV7-3 and TRBJ2-3, is GAGVSQTPSNKVTEKGKYVELRCDPISGHTALYWYRQSLGQGPEFLIYFQGTGAADDSGLPNDRFFAVRPEGSVSTLKIQRTERGDSAVYLCASSLAAASGLDTQYFGPGTRLTVL.

The chain links TRBV2 to TRBJ1-6; D may be TRBD1 (6 bases). V was pared by 4 bases and J by 7 bases, with 11 bases between. There are 14 residues in the CDR3. Germline lookup yields CDR1 SNHLY and CDR2 FYNNEI. CDR3 sequence (DNA): TGTGCCAGCAGTGTGGGGGCCACCAATTCACCCCTCCACTTT. This codes for CASSVGATNSPLHF.

The rearrangement uses TRBV7-3 and TRBJ2-3; 12 nucleotides agree with TRBD2. The CDR3 runs to 15 residues. Looked up from germline, CDR1 is SGHTA and CDR2 is FQGTGA. J was trimmed by 6 bases and V by 2 bases; bases with no gene match: 3. CDR3 in amino acids: CASSLLAGGPDTQYF. The CDR3 DNA sequence: TGTGCCAGCAGCTTACTAGCGGGAGGGCCGGATACGCAGTATTTT.

This chain links TRBV5-5 with TRBJ2-7; possible D gene TRBD2, 5 bases. V lost 4 bases and J 2 bases, leaving 19 bases between the germline ends. The CDR3 covers 16 residues. From germline, CDR1 is SGHKS and CDR2 YYEKEE (reference sequence). This CDR3 is CASSGRGSPFTYEQYF. CDR3 DNA: TGTGCCAGCAGCGGCCGGGGAAGCCCGTTTACCTACGAGCAGTACTTC.

This chain connects TRBV27 to TRBJ1-1, with D tentatively TRBD1 (6 bases). The CDR3 spans 16 residues. Per germline, CDR1 MNHEY and CDR2 SMNVEV (reference sequence). V was shortened by 0 bases and J by 2 bases, with 13 bases between the two germline ends. Here the CDR3 DNA reads TGTGCCAGCAGTTTATCGCCAGGGGCGGGCAACACTGAAGCTTTCTTT. This sequence encodes CASSLSPGAGNTEAFF.